These 24 T cell receptor beta chains originate from one sample sequenced in a study of T-cell memory formation after mild COVID-19. TCRdb recomputed calls from the 5' RACE reads with MiXCR, one row per CDR3 protein. The sample consists of around 370,000 distinct CDR3 sequences, around a fifth of them appearing once. The sample taken for sequencing was PBMCs or a T cell subset sorted from them (not recorded which). These receptors were taken from an adult woman who had mild COVID-19 (a few samples of this study predate the infection). Cell type and time point are not known.

This clonotype was counted a few times. The V and J genes are TRBV18 and TRBJ2-4; D gene ambiguous. The germline V and J ends were trimmed by 5 bases and 15 bases, with 14 bases remaining between them. Germline V gene sequence: CDR1 KGHSH, CDR2 LQKENI. The CDR3 runs to 11 residues. The CDR3 sequence is CASSSHTGMYF. Written as DNA, the CDR3 is TGTGCCAGCTCATCACATACTGGGATGTACTTC.

The chain recombines TRBV9 with TRBJ2-3, with unresolved D. With 0 bases removed from V and 0 bases from J, the gap between germline ends came to 11 bases. Germline values: CDR1 SGDLS, CDR2 YYNGEE. The CDR3 is made up of 16 amino acids. CDR3 sequence reads: CASSVAGGSSTDTQYF. CDR3 DNA: TGTGCCAGCAGCGTAGCTGGCGGCTCTAGCACAGATACGCAGTATTTT.

Only a few counts were recorded for this clonotype. V usage is TRBV24-1 and J usage is TRBJ2-3; TRBD2 matches 8 bases. The J segment lost 2 bases and the V segment lost 1 base, leaving 7 bases of the junction unmatched. There are 17 residues in the CDR3. CDR1 KGHDR and CDR2 SFDVKD come from the germline V gene. In nucleotides, the CDR3 is TGTGCCACCAGTGATTTCCTAGCGGGCACCCACACAGATACGCAGTATTTT. It is translated as CATSDFLAGTHTDTQYF.

V usage is TRBV12-3 or TRBV12-4 and J usage is TRBJ1-5; D may be TRBD1 (6 bases). Trimming cost V 6 bases and J 4 bases, with 10 bases left between them. CDR3 length equals 13 residues. The CDR3 DNA sequence: TGTGCCAGCAGACCAGGACAGAATCAGCCCCAGCATTTT. It encodes CASRPGQNQPQHF.

The chain is built from TRBV29-1 and TRBJ2-5, with D hard to call. The germline V gene has CDR1 SQVTM and CDR2 ANQGSEA. The CDR3 is made up of 12 amino acids. Trimming left V 3 bases short and J 3 bases short, with 8 bases between. CDR3 sequence: CSVEGWEETQYF. Here the CDR3 DNA reads TGCAGCGTTGAGGGATGGGAAGAGACCCAGTACTTC.

Here the CDR3 reads CASSRNGRGDQPQHF. The CDR3 DNA is TGTGCCAGCAGCCGAAACGGCAGGGGGGACCAGCCCCAGCATTTT. The rearrangement joins TRBV9 to TRBJ1-5; 7 nucleotides match TRBD1. The CDR3 runs 15 residues. After removal of 4 bases from V and 7 bases from J, the junction contained 11 bases not matched to a gene. From germline, CDR1 is SGDLS and CDR2 YYNGEE.

This clonotype was detected a few times. The rearrangement links TRBV18 to TRBJ2-7; the match to TRBD2 covers 13 bases. The CDR3 totals 14 residues. Germline CDR1 and CDR2: KGHSH and LQKENI. J lost 8 bases, V lost 5 bases, and 6 bases had no gene match. Here the CDR3 DNA reads TGTGCCAGCTCAATCGGACTAGCGGGGGAGAAGCAGTACTTC. As protein: CASSIGLAGEKQYF. The entire variable domain, with the rest obtained from reference TRBV18 and TRBJ2-7, is as follows: NAGVMQNPRHLVRRRGQEARLRCSPMKGHSHVYWYRQLPEEGLKFMVYLQKENIIDESGMPKERFSAEFPKEGPSILRIQQVVRGDSAAYFCASSIGLAGEKQYFGPGTRLTVT.

This clonotype was seen at least ten times. J is TRBJ2-5 and V is TRBV7-2; 9 nucleotides line up with TRBD2. V dropped 5 bases and J dropped 7; count of bases not matched to a gene: 17. In germline, CDR1 is SGHTA, CDR2 FQGNSA. The CDR3 loop spans 17 amino acids. For the CDR3, the DNA is TGTGCCAGCAGCCCGTCCGCTTTAGCGGGAGTTGGTGGGACCCAGTACTTC. Translation: CASSPSALAGVGGTQYF.

CDR3 nucleotide sequence: TGTGCCAGCAGGAGGGACGGAAACTCCTACGAGCAGTACTTC. This translates into CASRRDGNSYEQYF. The chain links TRBV12-3 or TRBV12-4 to TRBJ2-7, with D perhaps being TRBD1 or TRBD2 (5 bases each). The CDR3 covers 14 residues. V was cut by 6 bases and J by 0 bases, with 12 bases left in between.

This clonotype appeared a few times. This sequence joins TRBV11-2 and TRBJ2-7; 7 positions agree with TRBD1. V lost 3 bases, J lost 2 bases, and 10 bases stayed unmatched. Per germline, CDR1 SGHAT and CDR2 FQNNGV. The CDR3 is 16 residues long. CDR3 in amino acids: CASSFSVGTAAYEQYF. In DNA form, the CDR3 reads TGTGCCAGCAGCTTTTCGGTTGGGACAGCCGCCTACGAGCAGTACTTC.

This clonotype was detected ten times or more. The V call is TRBV12-3 or TRBV12-4, the J call TRBJ2-5; D is undetermined. The CDR3 runs 13 residues. V was pared by 2 bases and J by 2 bases, with 6 bases between. CDR3 DNA: TGTGCCAGCAGTTTATGGCAGCAAGAGACCCAGTACTTC. It encodes CASSLWQQETQYF.

This clonotype was seen a few times. V is TRBV4-3 and J is TRBJ2-7, with D hard to call. This CDR3 region has 13 residues. In germline, CDR1 is LGHNA, CDR2 YSLEER. V gave up 0 bases and J gave up 2 bases, with 5 bases separating them. CDR3 loop: CASSQDNPYEQYF. CDR3 coding DNA: TGCGCCAGCAGCCAAGATAATCCCTACGAGCAGTACTTC.

Ten or more counts support this clonotype. The chain carries TRBV12-3 or TRBV12-4 and TRBJ2-3; either TRBD1 or TRBD2 may supply D (6 bases each). With 2 bases removed from V and 0 bases from J, the gap between germline ends came to 9 bases. The CDR3 runs 15 residues. The CDR3: CASSLWGASTDTQYF. CDR3 coding DNA: TGTGCCAGCAGTTTATGGGGGGCTAGCACAGATACGCAGTATTTT.

The V gene is TRBV30, the J gene TRBJ1-5, with D unresolved. Germline CDR1 and CDR2: GTSNPN and SVGIG (reference sequence). CDR3 length equals 14 residues. The V and J ends lost 1 base and 2 bases respectively, with 9 bases between them. CDR3 sequence: CAWSGYSGNQPQHF. DNA of the CDR3: TGTGCCTGGAGTGGTTACAGTGGCAATCAGCCCCAGCATTTT.

J is TRBJ2-5 and V is TRBV12-3 or TRBV12-4, with D perhaps TRBD1 or TRBD2 (5 bases each). V shed 5 bases and J shed 2 bases, with 18 bases lying between them. The CDR3 is 16 residues long. In DNA, the CDR3 is TGTGCCAGCAGTCCAACCCCTCCGGGGCGGCAAGAGACCCAGTACTTC. It yields the protein CASSPTPPGRQETQYF.

For the CDR3, the DNA is TGTGCCAGCAGCCCAACGGAATTAGCCTACAATGAGCAGTTCTTC. It is translated as CASSPTELAYNEQFF. This chain connects TRBV7-9 to TRBJ2-1; no clear D. The CDR3 loop spans 15 amino acids. CDR1 and CDR2 from the germline V gene are SEHNR and FQNEAQ (reference sequence). V lost 5 bases and J lost 2, with 13 bases in between.

V usage is TRBV29-1 and J usage is TRBJ2-5, with TRBD2 identical over 12 bases. The CDR3 length is 13 residues. Germline V CDR1 and CDR2: SQVTM, ANQGSEA. V was pared by 7 bases and J by 4 bases, with 4 bases of the junction left unmatched. This CDR3 is CSAPTSGRETQYF. CDR3 bases: TGCAGCGCCCCGACTAGCGGGAGAGAGACCCAGTACTTC.

The V and J genes are TRBV5-1 and TRBJ1-2, with TRBD1 identical over 9 bases. Germline values: CDR1 SGHRS, CDR2 YFSETQ. Trimming removed 1 base from V and 8 bases from J; junction bases left unmatched: 0. This CDR3 spans 12 amino acids. CDR3 bases: TGCGCCAGCAGCTTGACAGGGGGCGGCTACACCTTC. Its protein product is CASSLTGGGYTF.

CDR3 region: CSAVAGTGVNYGYTF. CDR3 bases: TGCAGCGCCGTCGCAGGGACAGGGGTTAACTATGGCTACACCTTC. This sequence joins TRBV29-1 and TRBJ1-2; 10 bases match TRBD1. V was pared by 7 bases and J by 1 base, with 9 bases of the junction left unmatched. CDR3 length equals 15 residues. The germline gives CDR1 SQVTM, CDR2 ANQGSEA.

The V and J genes are TRBV4-1 and TRBJ2-3; 7 positions match TRBD2. The CDR3 is 16 residues long. Unmatched junction bases numbered 6, after V lost 3 bases and J lost 0 bases. Germline V gene data show CDR1 as MGHRA and CDR2 as YSYEKL. The CDR3 protein is CASSHVFGGSTDTQYF. The CDR3 DNA reads TGCGCCAGCAGCCATGTCTTCGGGGGGAGCACAGATACGCAGTATTTT.

The chain joins TRBV3-1 to TRBJ2-7; perhaps TRBD2 as D (6 bases). V was clipped by 6 bases and J by 9 bases, with 15 bases between them. Germline V gene lookup returns CDR1 LGHDT and CDR2 YNNKEL (reference sequence). The CDR3 is made up of 12 amino acids. The DNA for the CDR3 is TGTGCCAGCAGTGACCGGGACTGGACGCAGTACTTC. It codes for CASSDRDWTQYF.

V usage is TRBV5-1 and J usage is TRBJ1-2, with D unclear. Between the trimmed V and J ends, which lost 0 bases and 4 bases, there was a span of 10 bases. The CDR3 loop spans 14 amino acids. CDR1 SGHRS and CDR2 YFSETQ come from the germline V gene. The DNA for the CDR3 is TGCGCCAGCAGCTTGGGAGGACGGATCTATGGCTACACCTTC. Amino acid sequence: CASSLGGRIYGYTF. Filled out from reference TRBV5-1 and TRBJ1-2, the complete variable domain reads KAGVTQTPRYLIKTRGQQVTLSCSPISGHRSVSWYQQTPGQGLQFLFEYFSETQRNKGNFPGRFSGRQFSNSRSEMNVSTLELGDSALYLCASSLGGRIYGYTFGSGTRLTVV.

The sample holds a few counts of this clonotype. The gene calls are TRBV7-9 and TRBJ2-1; D gene unclear. Trimming stripped 6 bases from V and 2 bases from J, with 11 bases between. Germline lookup yields CDR1 SEHNR and CDR2 FQNEAQ (reference sequence). The CDR3 spans 14 residues. CDR3 sequence reads: CASSEANAYNEQFF. The CDR3 DNA follows: TGTGCCAGCAGTGAGGCCAACGCCTACAATGAGCAGTTCTTC. The full variable domain, with the rest looked up from reference TRBV7-9 and TRBJ2-1, is DTGVSQNPRHKITKRGQNVTFRCDPISEHNRLYWYRQTLGQGPEFLTYFQNEAQLEKSRLLSDRFSAERPKGSFSTLEIQRTEQGDSAMYLCASSEANAYNEQFFGPGTRLTVL.

This CDR3 reads CASSRAGTENNEQFF. The DNA for the CDR3 is TGCGCCAGCAGCAGGGCCGGGACGGAGAACAATGAGCAGTTCTTC. The gene calls are TRBV5-1 and TRBJ2-1; D may be TRBD1 or TRBD2 (5 bases each). V was clipped by 4 bases and J by 5 bases, with 16 bases between them. Germline-derived CDR1 and CDR2 are SGHRS and YFSETQ. The CDR3 contains 15 residues.